The clone carrying this TCR beta chain was seen more than once but under ten times. Other DNA variants within this sample encode the same CDR3. The table came from immunoSEQ multiplex PCR; TCRdb's copy has only in-frame clones and leaves some out. This table holds about 82,000 clones, roughly 80% found once. This entry belongs to a study of blood T cell repertoires in COVID-19. Overall study context: Samples of COVID-19 (acute and convalescent) were obtained from the United States, Italy and Spain.

Sample: peripheral blood. The source is a woman aged 40 to 50 with active or convalescent COVID-19.

The CDR3 here is CATSRVGGAGNTIYF. DNA for the CDR3: TGTGCCACCAGCAGAGTTGGAGGGGCTGGAAACACCATATATTTT. This chain connects TRBV15 to TRBJ1-3; perhaps TRBD1 as D (5 bases). With 1 base removed from V and 2 bases from J, the gap between germline ends came to 9 bases. Germline V gene lookup returns CDR1 LNHNV and CDR2 YYDKDF (reference sequence). The CDR3 is 15 amino acids.